Presented here are 30 T cell receptor beta chains from one specimen sequenced in a study of cytomegalovirus exposure and HLA in healthy donors. 13 Jbeta primers and 60 Vbeta primers were used for the PCR. Sequencing used immunoSEQ multiplex PCR; TCRdb keeps in-frame clones, though not all of them. This table holds about 96,000 clones, roughly three quarters found once. The sample consisted of PBMCs. The source of these receptors is a man under 40 in good health and CMV-seronegative.

The gene calls are TRBV9 and TRBJ1-1; 7 bases are shared with TRBD1. The germline gives CDR1 SGDLS, CDR2 YYNGEE. The J segment lost 3 bases and the V segment lost 3 bases, leaving 8 bases of the junction unmatched. The CDR3 runs 15 residues. The CDR3 sequence: CASSEVTGFDTEAFF. The DNA of the CDR3 is TGTGCCAGCAGCGAAGTGACAGGGTTCGACACTGAAGCTTTCTTT. Together with reference TRBV9 and TRBJ1-1, the CDR3 gives the full variable domain: DSGVTQTPKHLITATGQRVTLRCSPRSGDLSVYWYQQSLDQGLQFLIQYYNGEERAKGNILERFSAQQFPDLHSELNLSSLELGDSALYFCASSEVTGFDTEAFFGQGTRLTVV.

CDR3 sequence reads: CASRVTGGAYEQYF. The CDR3 bases are TGTGCCAGTAGAGTTACAGGGGGGGCCTACGAGCAGTACTTC. V gene TRBV19 combines with J gene TRBJ2-7, with D perhaps TRBD1 (8 bases). Germline V gene lookup returns CDR1 LNHDA and CDR2 SQIVND (reference sequence). There are 14 residues in the CDR3. V lost 6 bases and J lost 2, with 14 bases in between. Combining the CDR3 with reference TRBV19 and TRBJ2-7 gives the whole variable domain DGGITQSPKYLFRKEGQNVTLSCEQNLNHDAMYWYRQDPGQGLRLIYYSQIVNDFQKGDIAEGYSVSREKKESFPLTVTSAQKNPTAFYLCASRVTGGAYEQYFGPGTRLTVT.

The table lists this clone with a few counts. The chain employs TRBV28 and TRBJ1-4; TRBD1 matches at 7 bases. This CDR3 contains 15 residues. Germline-derived CDR1 and CDR2 are MDHEN and SYDVKM. Trimming took 5 bases from V and 4 from J; bases not matched to a gene: 7. The DNA of the CDR3 is TGTGCCAGCAGTCTCTCGACAGGGTATAATGAAAAACTGTTTTTT. Translated: CASSLSTGYNEKLFF.

This clone turned up a few times. The rearrangement links TRBV4-2 to TRBJ1-4; 7 bases line up with TRBD1. With 0 bases clipped from V and 6 bases from J, the junction kept 10 bases outside the gene matches. The CDR3 is made up of 17 amino acids. The germline gives CDR1 LGHNA, CDR2 YNFKEQ. CDR3 sequence reads: CASSQDPPGQIDEKLFF. The CDR3 region has the DNA TGTGCCAGCAGCCAAGATCCACCGGGACAGATAGATGAAAAACTGTTTTTT.

The rearrangement links TRBV4-3 to TRBJ2-1, with 8 bases aligning to TRBD2. Trimming removed 0 bases from V and 2 bases from J; junction bases left unmatched: 6. The CDR3 spans 17 residues. In germline, CDR1 is LGHNA, CDR2 YSLEER. CDR3 loop: CASSQEPGGVTYNEQFF. CDR3 DNA sequence: TGCGCCAGCAGCCAAGAACCCGGGGGGGTCACCTACAATGAGCAGTTCTTC.

Comments on this clone: The junction and the germline gene differ at one end; a read error may be behind it. The chain joins TRBV2 to TRBJ1-5, with 7 nucleotides matching TRBD1. The CDR3 has 13 amino acids. Per the germline V gene, CDR1 is SNHLY and CDR2 is FYNNEI. CDR3 loop: CASRDRTNQPQHF. The CDR3 DNA sequence: TGTGCCAGCAGGGACAGGACCAATCAACCCCAGCATTTT.

The chain recombines TRBV19 with TRBJ1-2; tentatively, D is TRBD1 (5 bases). V lost 1 base to trimming and J lost 3 bases, with 12 bases between them. The CDR3 has 15 residues. CDR1 LNHDA and CDR2 SQIVND come from the germline V gene (reference sequence). The CDR3 bases are TGTGCCAGTAGTATAGTCGTCAGGGTGGACTATGGCTACACCTTC. Translation gives CASSIVVRVDYGYTF.

This chain links TRBV7-6 with TRBJ2-1; 8 bases align to TRBD1. The CDR3 runs to 16 residues. Germline loops: CDR1 SGHVS, CDR2 FNYEAQ. V lost 5 bases, J lost 7 bases, and 13 bases stayed unmatched. The CDR3 reads CASSLSIGTGGNEQFF. As DNA, the CDR3 is TGTGCCAGCAGCCTCTCTATCGGGACAGGCGGTAATGAGCAGTTCTTC.

The chain is built from TRBV10-3 and TRBJ1-1; TRBD1 agrees at 12 bases. CDR1 and CDR2 from the germline V gene are ENHRY and SYGVKD. The CDR3 totals 14 residues. J lost 5 bases, V lost 5 bases, and 3 bases had no gene match. CDR3 nucleotide sequence: TGTGCCATCAGTTTGGGACAGGGGGCAACTGAAGCTTTCTTT. This gives the protein CAISLGQGATEAFF.

As for this clone: Germline and junction disagree at one end, which may indicate a read error. The chain combines TRBV6-6 with TRBJ1-2, with 7 bases aligning to TRBD1. Germline V lookup: CDR1 MNHNY, CDR2 SVGAGI (reference sequence). This CDR3 has 14 amino acids. The CDR3 DNA sequence: TGTACCAGCATCAAACGGACAGGTGCCTATGGCTACACCTTC. Its protein is CTSIKRTGAYGYTF.

The chain recombines TRBV14 with TRBJ2-3; 7 nucleotides align to TRBD1. CDR3 length: 17 amino acids. Germline V gives CDR1 SGHDN, CDR2 FVKESK. Trimming removed 0 bases from V and 6 bases from J; junction bases left unmatched: 12. This CDR3 reads CASSQDHRGPGPDTQYF. In DNA, the CDR3 is TGTGCCAGCAGCCAAGATCATAGGGGGCCGGGACCCGATACGCAGTATTTT.

The chain links TRBV18 to TRBJ2-3; 10 bases are a match to TRBD2. J was trimmed by 2 bases and V by 3 bases; bases with no gene match: 5. Germline CDR1 KGHSH, CDR2 LQKENI. The length of the CDR3 is 16 residues. The CDR3 is CASSPASGGFTDTQYF. In DNA form, the CDR3 reads TGTGCCAGCTCACCCGCTAGCGGGGGATTCACAGATACGCAGTATTTT.

This chain uses TRBV15 with TRBJ1-1; 9 bases map to TRBD1. The CDR3 has 12 amino acids. Germline-derived CDR1 and CDR2 are LNHNV and YYDKDF (reference sequence). J was trimmed by 10 bases and V by 5 bases; bases with no gene match: 5. The CDR3 here is CATSEDRGSAFF. In nucleotides, the CDR3 is TGTGCCACCAGCGAGGACAGGGGATCAGCTTTCTTT.

The chain employs TRBV30 and TRBJ2-3; TRBD1 aligns across 7 bases. There are 14 residues in the CDR3. Germline-derived CDR1 and CDR2 are GTSNPN and SVGIG (reference sequence). The ends lost 3 bases at V and 2 bases at J; junction bases unmatched: 5. The CDR3 DNA follows: TGTGCCTGGAGACGGGACAGTACCACAGATACGCAGTATTTT. It codes for CAWRRDSTTDTQYF.

The CDR3 sequence: CASSSGAGPRSGANVLTF. The DNA for the CDR3 is TGTGCCAGCAGCTCCGGGGCGGGACCCCGCTCTGGGGCCAACGTCCTGACTTTC. The V call is TRBV7-8, the J call TRBJ2-6; tentatively, D is TRBD2 (6 bases). This CDR3 spans 18 amino acids. Trimming removed 4 bases from V and 0 bases from J, with 16 bases in between. Germline V gene lookup returns CDR1 SGHVS and CDR2 FQNEAQ. The entire variable domain, with the rest obtained from reference TRBV7-8 and TRBJ2-6, is as follows: GAGVSQSPRYKVAKRGQDVALRCDPISGHVSLFWYQQALGQGPEFLTYFQNEAQLDKSGLPSDRFFAERPEGSVSTLKIQRTQQEDSAVYLCASSSGAGPRSGANVLTFGAGSRLTVL.

The chain carries TRBV28 and TRBJ2-7; 8 bases are shared with TRBD1. With 4 bases clipped from V and 7 bases from J, the junction kept 9 bases outside the gene matches. The germline gives CDR1 MDHEN, CDR2 SYDVKM. This CDR3 spans 14 amino acids. This CDR3 is CASSSRTGLGEQYF. CDR3 DNA sequence: TGTGCCAGCAGTTCTAGGACAGGGTTGGGGGAGCAGTACTTC.

The chain uses TRBV6-5 and TRBJ1-3; TRBD1 aligns across 7 bases. Germline V gene data show CDR1 as MNHEY and CDR2 as SVGAGI. V was clipped by 6 bases and J by 2 bases; unmatched bases: 4. This CDR3 comprises 14 residues. The CDR3 loop is CASRSDRAGNTIYF. In DNA form, the CDR3 reads TGTGCCAGCAGAAGCGACAGGGCTGGAAACACCATATATTTT.

Only a few counts were recorded for this clone. The V and J genes are TRBV5-1 and TRBJ1-5; D unresolved. The germline V gene has CDR1 SGHRS and CDR2 YFSETQ. This CDR3 is built from 14 residues. V lost 4 bases to trimming and J lost 5 bases, with 13 bases between them. The CDR3 DNA sequence: TGCGCCAGCAGCCCCTATACGAGTTATCAGCCCCAGCATTTT. Translation gives CASSPYTSYQPQHF.

J is TRBJ2-5 and V is TRBV4-3; 11 bases fit TRBD2. The CDR3 is made up of 18 amino acids. V dropped 1 base and J dropped 2; count of bases not matched to a gene: 9. CDR1 LGHNA and CDR2 YSLEER come from the germline V gene. CDR3 nucleotide sequence: TGCGCCAGCAGCCAAGGTCAGGTAGCGGGGGGGCATCAAGAGACCCAGTACTTC. It codes for CASSQGQVAGGHQETQYF.

This CDR3 reads CASSLADRQGGQFF. CDR3 nucleotide sequence: TGTGCCAGCAGCTTAGCCGACCGCCAAGGGGGTCAGTTCTTC. This chain joins TRBV7-9 and TRBJ2-1; D may be TRBD1 (6 bases). The CDR3 length is 14 residues. From germline, CDR1 is SEHNR and CDR2 FQNEAQ (reference sequence). Trimming left V 0 bases short and J 13 bases short, with 16 bases between.

Notes on this clone: This CDR3 is also generated by other DNA sequences in the sample. The V and J genes are TRBV7-7 and TRBJ2-5; TRBD2 is a possible D gene (5 bases). The CDR3 length is 13 residues. The V gene's germline CDR1 is SSHAT and CDR2 FNYEAQ (reference sequence). V dropped 5 bases and J dropped 0 bases, with 7 bases sitting between them. CDR3 bases: TGTGCCAGCAGCCCCGGGAACCAAGAGACCCAGTACTTC. Its protein is CASSPGNQETQYF.

The J gene is TRBJ1-5, the V gene TRBV18, with 7 bases that match TRBD1. In germline, CDR1 is KGHSH, CDR2 LQKENI. This CDR3 is built from 13 residues. Trimming at V came to 6 bases and at J to 4 bases, leaving 3 bases not matched to a gene. The CDR3 bases are TGTGCCAGCTCCGGGACAGAGAATCAGCCCCAGCATTTT. Translating it yields CASSGTENQPQHF.

The V and J genes are TRBV10-3 and TRBJ1-2; the match to TRBD1 covers 9 bases. The CDR3 is 16 amino acids. Germline V gene data show CDR1 as ENHRY and CDR2 as SYGVKD. With V trimmed by 6 bases and J by 6 bases, 14 bases remained unmatched. CDR3 sequence: CAIRADEADRGDGYTF. The CDR3 coding sequence is TGTGCCATCAGGGCCGACGAGGCGGACAGGGGAGATGGCTACACCTTC.

V and J are TRBV7-8 and TRBJ2-2; 10 bases align to TRBD1. V was pared by 3 bases and J by 3 bases, with 7 bases of the junction left unmatched. The CDR3 is made up of 17 amino acids. Germline CDR1 is SGHVS and CDR2 is FQNEAQ. CDR3 in DNA: TGTGCCAGCAGCTTGGACAGGGGGGGTAGGGACACCGGGGAGCTGTTTTTT. Translated: CASSLDRGGRDTGELFF. Full variable domain (rest looked up from reference TRBV7-8 and TRBJ2-2): GAGVSQSPRYKVAKRGQDVALRCDPISGHVSLFWYQQALGQGPEFLTYFQNEAQLDKSGLPSDRFFAERPEGSVSTLKIQRTQQEDSAVYLCASSLDRGGRDTGELFFGEGSRLTVL.

This CDR3 is CASSRDRTISPQHF. In DNA form, the CDR3 reads TGTGCCAGCAGCCGGGACAGAACTATCAGCCCCCAGCATTTT. The V call is TRBV5-6, the J call TRBJ1-5, with TRBD1 matching 7 bases. CDR1 is SGHDT and CDR2 is YYEEEE in the germline V gene. V lost 4 bases to trimming and J lost 10 bases; unmatched junction nucleotides: 11. The CDR3 consists of 14 residues. Using reference TRBV5-6 and TRBJ1-5 for the parts outside the CDR3, the full variable domain is DAGVTQSPTHLIKTRGQQVTLRCSPKSGHDTVSWYQQALGQGPQFIFQYYEEEERQRGNFPDRFSGHQFPNYSSELNVNALLLGDSALYLCASSRDRTISPQHFGDGTRLSIL.

The chain is built from TRBV19 and TRBJ1-1; possibly TRBD1 for D (6 bases). CDR3 length: 15 residues. Germline values: CDR1 LNHDA, CDR2 SQIVND (reference sequence). The ends were cut back, 5 bases at V and 2 bases at J, with 15 bases in the middle. CDR3 region: CASSRPGHSNTEAFF. CDR3 DNA: TGTGCCAGTAGTCGACCGGGACATTCAAACACTGAAGCTTTCTTT.

This sequence joins TRBV13 and TRBJ1-1, with D possibly matching TRBD1 (6 bases). CDR3 length: 16 residues. Germline V lookup: CDR1 PRHDT, CDR2 FYEKMQ (reference sequence). Trimming stripped 1 base from V and 2 bases from J, with 14 bases between. CDR3 loop: CASSLETNRANTEAFF. The DNA of the CDR3 is TGTGCCAGCAGCTTAGAGACTAACAGGGCTAACACTGAAGCTTTCTTT.

This sequence joins TRBV28 and TRBJ1-4; a weak D match, TRBD1 (5 bases). The CDR3 covers 16 residues. V was pared by 1 base and J by 5 bases, with 14 bases between. Germline CDR1 reads MDHEN; CDR2 reads SYDVKM. Written as DNA, the CDR3 is TGTGCCAGCAGTTTATCCGTCGGACACCCGAATGAAAAACTGTTTTTT. It yields the protein CASSLSVGHPNEKLFF.

The CDR3 DNA follows: TGTGCCAGCAGCTTAGCGGCGACACAGAATTATGGCTACACCTTC. It yields the protein CASSLAATQNYGYTF. This rearrangement joins TRBV7-9 to TRBJ1-2; D call uncertain. Germline V CDR1 and CDR2: SEHNR, FQNEAQ (reference sequence). Deletions cut 0 bases from V and 5 bases from J, with 13 bases between. The CDR3 extends over 15 amino acids.

The V and J genes are TRBV28 and TRBJ2-4, with D possibly TRBD1 on 6 matching bases. CDR1 is MDHEN and CDR2 is SYDVKM in the germline V gene. The CDR3 consists of 15 residues. The ends were cut back, 5 bases at V and 5 bases at J, with 16 bases in the middle. The CDR3 region has the DNA TGTGCCAGCAGTACCACAACAGGGAACCAAAACATTCAGTACTTC. This codes for CASSTTTGNQNIQYF. The entire variable domain, with the rest obtained from reference TRBV28 and TRBJ2-4, is as follows: DVKVTQSSRYLVKRTGEKVFLECVQDMDHENMFWYRQDPGLGLRLIYFSYDVKMKEKGDIPEGYSVSREKKERFSLILESASTNQTSMYLCASSTTTGNQNIQYFGAGTRLSVL.